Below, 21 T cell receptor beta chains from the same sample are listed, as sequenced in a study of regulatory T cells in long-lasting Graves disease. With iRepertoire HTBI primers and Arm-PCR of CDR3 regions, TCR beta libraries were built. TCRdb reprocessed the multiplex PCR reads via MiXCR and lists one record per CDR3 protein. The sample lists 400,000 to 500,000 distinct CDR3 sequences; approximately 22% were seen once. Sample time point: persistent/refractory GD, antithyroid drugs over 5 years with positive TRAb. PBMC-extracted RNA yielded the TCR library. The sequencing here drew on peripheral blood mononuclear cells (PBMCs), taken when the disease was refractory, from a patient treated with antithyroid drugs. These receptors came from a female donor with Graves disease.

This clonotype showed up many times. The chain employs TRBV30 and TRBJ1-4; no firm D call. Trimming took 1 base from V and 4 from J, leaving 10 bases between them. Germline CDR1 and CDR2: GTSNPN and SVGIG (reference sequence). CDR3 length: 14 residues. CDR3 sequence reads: CAWSGTAFNEKLFF. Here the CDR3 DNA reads TGTGCCTGGAGTGGTACGGCCTTTAATGAAAAACTGTTTTTT.

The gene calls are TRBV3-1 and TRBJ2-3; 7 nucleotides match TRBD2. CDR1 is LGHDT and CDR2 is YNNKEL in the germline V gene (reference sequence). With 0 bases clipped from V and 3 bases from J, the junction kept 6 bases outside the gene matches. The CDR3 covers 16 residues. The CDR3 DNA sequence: TGTGCCAGCAGCCAAGAGGGGGGGTGGCGGACAGATACGCAGTATTTT. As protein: CASSQEGGWRTDTQYF.

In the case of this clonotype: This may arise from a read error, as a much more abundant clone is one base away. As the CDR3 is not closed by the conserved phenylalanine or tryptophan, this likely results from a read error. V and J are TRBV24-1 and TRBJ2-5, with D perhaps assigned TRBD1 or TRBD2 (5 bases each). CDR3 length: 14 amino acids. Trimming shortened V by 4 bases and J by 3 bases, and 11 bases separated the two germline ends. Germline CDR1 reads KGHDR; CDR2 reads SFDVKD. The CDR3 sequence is CATSDPGTEETQYS. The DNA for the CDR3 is TGTGCCACCAGTGACCCTGGGACGGAAGAGACCCAGTACTCC.

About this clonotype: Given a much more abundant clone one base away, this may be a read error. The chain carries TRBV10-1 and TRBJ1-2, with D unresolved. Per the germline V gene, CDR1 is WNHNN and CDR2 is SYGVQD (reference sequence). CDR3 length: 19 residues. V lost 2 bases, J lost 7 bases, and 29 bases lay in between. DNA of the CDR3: TGCGCCAGCAGTGAGCCAGAAGGACGGATAGGGCTGGATGTGGGTGGCTACACCTTC. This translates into CASSEPEGRIGLDVGGYTF.

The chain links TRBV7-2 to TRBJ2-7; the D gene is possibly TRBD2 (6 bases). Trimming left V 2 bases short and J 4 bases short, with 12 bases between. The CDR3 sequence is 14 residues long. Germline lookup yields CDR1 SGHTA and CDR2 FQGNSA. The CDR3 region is CASSLSAGMYEQYF. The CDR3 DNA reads TGTGCCAGCAGCTTATCCGCGGGAATGTACGAGCAGTACTTC.

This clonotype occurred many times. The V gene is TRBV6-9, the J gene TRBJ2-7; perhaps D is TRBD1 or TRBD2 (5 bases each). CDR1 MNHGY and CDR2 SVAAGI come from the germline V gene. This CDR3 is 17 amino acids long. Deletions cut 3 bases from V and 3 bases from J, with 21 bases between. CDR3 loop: CASSYQPGTAGLYEQYF. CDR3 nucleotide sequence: TGTGCCAGCAGTTACCAACCCGGGACCGCCGGGCTCTACGAGCAGTACTTC.

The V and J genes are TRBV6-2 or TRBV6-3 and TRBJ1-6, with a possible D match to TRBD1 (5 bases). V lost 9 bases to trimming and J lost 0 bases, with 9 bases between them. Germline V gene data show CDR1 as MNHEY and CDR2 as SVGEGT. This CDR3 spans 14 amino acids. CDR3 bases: TGTGCCAGTGAAGACAGCTCCTATAATTCACCCCTCCACTTT. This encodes CASEDSSYNSPLHF.

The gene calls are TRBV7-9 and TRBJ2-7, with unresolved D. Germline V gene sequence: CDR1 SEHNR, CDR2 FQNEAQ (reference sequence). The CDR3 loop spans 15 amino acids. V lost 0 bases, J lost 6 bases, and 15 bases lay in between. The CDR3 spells CASSLAMGALFEQYF. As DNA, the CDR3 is TGTGCCAGCAGCTTAGCAATGGGCGCGCTTTTCGAGCAGTACTTC.

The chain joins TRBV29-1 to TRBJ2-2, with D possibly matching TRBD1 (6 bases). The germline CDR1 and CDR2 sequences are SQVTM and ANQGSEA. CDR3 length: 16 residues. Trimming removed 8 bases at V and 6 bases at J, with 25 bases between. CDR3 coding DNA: TGCAGCCCGAGGTCTCCGACAGGATTTAGGGCCGGGGAGCTGTTTTTT. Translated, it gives CSPRSPTGFRAGELFF.

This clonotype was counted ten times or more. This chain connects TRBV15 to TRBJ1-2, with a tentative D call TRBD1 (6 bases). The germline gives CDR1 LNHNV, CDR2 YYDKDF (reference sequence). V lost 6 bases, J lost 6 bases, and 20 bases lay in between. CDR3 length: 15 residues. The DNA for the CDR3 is TGTGCCACCAGTTTCGCAGGACAGCCCGGGGATGGCTACACCTTC. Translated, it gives CATSFAGQPGDGYTF.

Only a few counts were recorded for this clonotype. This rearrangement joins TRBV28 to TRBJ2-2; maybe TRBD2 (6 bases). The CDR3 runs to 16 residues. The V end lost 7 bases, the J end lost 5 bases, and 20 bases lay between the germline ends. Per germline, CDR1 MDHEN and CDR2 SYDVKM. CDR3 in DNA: TGTGCCAGCACCATATACCGGGGACTTCCTACCGGGGAGCTGTTTTTT. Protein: CASTIYRGLPTGELFF. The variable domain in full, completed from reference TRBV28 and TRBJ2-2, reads DVKVTQSSRYLVKRTGEKVFLECVQDMDHENMFWYRQDPGLGLRLIYFSYDVKMKEKGDIPEGYSVSREKKERFSLILESASTNQTSMYLCASTIYRGLPTGELFFGEGSRLTVL.

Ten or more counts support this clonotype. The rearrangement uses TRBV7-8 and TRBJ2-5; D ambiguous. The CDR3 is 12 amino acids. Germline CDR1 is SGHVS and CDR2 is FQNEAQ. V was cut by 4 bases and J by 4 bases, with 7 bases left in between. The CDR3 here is CASSYSAETQYF. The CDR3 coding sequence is TGTGCCAGCAGCTACAGCGCAGAGACCCAGTACTTC.

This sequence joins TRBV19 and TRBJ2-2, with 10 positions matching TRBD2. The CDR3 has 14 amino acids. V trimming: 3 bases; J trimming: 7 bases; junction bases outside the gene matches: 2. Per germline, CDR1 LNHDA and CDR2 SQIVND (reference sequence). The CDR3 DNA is TGTGCCAGTAGTATCACTAGCGGGAACGGGGAGCTGTTTTTT. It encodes CASSITSGNGELFF.

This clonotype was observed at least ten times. CDR3 region: CASSLAGGTYEQYF. The DNA for the CDR3 is TGTGCCAGCAGTTTAGCGGGTGGGACCTACGAGCAGTACTTC. This chain uses TRBV2 with TRBJ2-7; 7 nucleotides align to TRBD2. V shed 5 bases and J 2 bases; nucleotides not matched to a gene: 6. The germline CDR1 and CDR2 sequences are SNHLY and FYNNEI. CDR3 length: 14 residues.

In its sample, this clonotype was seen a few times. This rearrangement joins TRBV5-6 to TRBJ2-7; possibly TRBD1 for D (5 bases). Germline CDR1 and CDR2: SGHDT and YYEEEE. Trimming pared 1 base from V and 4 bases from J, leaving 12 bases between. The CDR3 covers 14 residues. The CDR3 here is CASSLWFRDYEQYF. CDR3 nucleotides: TGTGCCAGCAGCTTGTGGTTCAGGGATTACGAGCAGTACTTC. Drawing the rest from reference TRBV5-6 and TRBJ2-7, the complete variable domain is DAGVTQSPTHLIKTRGQQVTLRCSPKSGHDTVSWYQQALGQGPQFIFQYYEEEERQRGNFPDRFSGHQFPNYSSELNVNALLLGDSALYLCASSLWFRDYEQYFGPGTRLTVT.

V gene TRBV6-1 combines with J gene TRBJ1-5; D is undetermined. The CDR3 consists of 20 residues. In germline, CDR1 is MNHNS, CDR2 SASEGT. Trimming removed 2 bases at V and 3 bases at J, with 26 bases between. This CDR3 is CASSEIGGSQPIFANQPQHF. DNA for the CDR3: TGTGCCAGCAGTGAAATTGGTGGCAGTCAACCTATTTTTGCCAATCAGCCCCAGCATTTT.

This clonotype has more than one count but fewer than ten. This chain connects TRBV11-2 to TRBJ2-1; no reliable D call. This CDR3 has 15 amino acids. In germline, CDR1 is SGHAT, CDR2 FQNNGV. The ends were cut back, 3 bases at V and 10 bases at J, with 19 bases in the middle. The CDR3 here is CASSLEAGLSYEQFF. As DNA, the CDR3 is TGTGCCAGCAGCTTGGAAGCAGGTCTAAGTTACGAGCAGTTCTTC.

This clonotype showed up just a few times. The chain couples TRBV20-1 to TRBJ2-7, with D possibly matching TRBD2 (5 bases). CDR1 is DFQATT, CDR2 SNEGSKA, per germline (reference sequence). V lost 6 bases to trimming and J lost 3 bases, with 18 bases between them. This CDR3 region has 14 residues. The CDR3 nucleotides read TGCAGTGCCGACCGACCCGGAGGAGACTACGAGCAGTACTTC. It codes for CSADRPGGDYEQYF.

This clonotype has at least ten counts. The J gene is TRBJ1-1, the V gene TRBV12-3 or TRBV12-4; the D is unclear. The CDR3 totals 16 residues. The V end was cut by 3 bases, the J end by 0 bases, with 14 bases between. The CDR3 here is CASSFRQYVMNTEAFF. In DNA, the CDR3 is TGTGCCAGCAGTTTTCGGCAGTACGTGATGAACACTGAAGCTTTCTTT.

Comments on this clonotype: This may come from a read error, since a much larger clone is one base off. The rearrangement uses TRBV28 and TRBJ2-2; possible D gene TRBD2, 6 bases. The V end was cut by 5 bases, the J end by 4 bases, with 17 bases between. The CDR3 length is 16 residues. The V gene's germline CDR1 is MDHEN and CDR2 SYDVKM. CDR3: CASSVRPQGGTGELFF. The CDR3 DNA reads TGTGCCAGCAGTGTTCGCCCTCAGGGAGGCACCGGGGAGCTGTTTTTT.

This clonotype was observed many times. DNA of the CDR3: TGCAGTGCTAGAGTATTGAGAGTCAAAAACATTCAGTACTTC. Amino acid sequence: CSARVLRVKNIQYF. This rearrangement joins TRBV20-1 to TRBJ2-4; D ambiguous. Trimming shortened V by 1 base and J by 3 bases, and 10 bases separated the two germline ends. Germline loops: CDR1 DFQATT, CDR2 SNEGSKA (reference sequence). This CDR3 is 14 amino acids long.